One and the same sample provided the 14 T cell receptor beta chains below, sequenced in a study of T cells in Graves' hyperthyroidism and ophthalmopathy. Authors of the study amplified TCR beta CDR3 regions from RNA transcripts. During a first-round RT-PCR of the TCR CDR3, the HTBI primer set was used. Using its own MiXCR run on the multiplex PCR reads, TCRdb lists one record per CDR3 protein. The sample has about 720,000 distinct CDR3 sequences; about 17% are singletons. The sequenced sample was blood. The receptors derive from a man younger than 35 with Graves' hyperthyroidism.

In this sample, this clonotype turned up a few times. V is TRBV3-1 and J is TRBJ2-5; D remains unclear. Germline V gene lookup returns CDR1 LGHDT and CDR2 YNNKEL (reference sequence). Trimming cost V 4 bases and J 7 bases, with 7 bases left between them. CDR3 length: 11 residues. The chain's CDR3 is CASSPGRTQYF. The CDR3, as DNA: TGTGCCAGCAGCCCTGGAAGGACCCAGTACTTC.

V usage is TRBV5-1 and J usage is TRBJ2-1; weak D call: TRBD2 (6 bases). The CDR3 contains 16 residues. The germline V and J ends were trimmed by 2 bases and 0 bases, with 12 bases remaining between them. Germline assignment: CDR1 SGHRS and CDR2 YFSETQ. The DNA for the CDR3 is TGCGCCAGCAGCTTTGAACTAGCCACCTCCTACAATGAGCAGTTCTTC. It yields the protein CASSFELATSYNEQFF.

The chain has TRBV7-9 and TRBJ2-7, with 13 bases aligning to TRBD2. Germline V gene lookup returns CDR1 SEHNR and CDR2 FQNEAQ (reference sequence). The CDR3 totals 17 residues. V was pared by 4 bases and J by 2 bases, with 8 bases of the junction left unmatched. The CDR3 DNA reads TGTGCCAGCAGCTCTCTATGGACTAGCGGGAGAACCTACGAGCAGTACTTC. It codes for CASSSLWTSGRTYEQYF. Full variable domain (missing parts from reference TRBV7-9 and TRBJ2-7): DTGVSQNPRHKITKRGQNVTFRCDPISEHNRLYWYRQTLGQGPEFLTYFQNEAQLEKSRLLSDRFSAERPKGSFSTLEIQRTEQGDSAMYLCASSSLWTSGRTYEQYFGPGTRLTVT.

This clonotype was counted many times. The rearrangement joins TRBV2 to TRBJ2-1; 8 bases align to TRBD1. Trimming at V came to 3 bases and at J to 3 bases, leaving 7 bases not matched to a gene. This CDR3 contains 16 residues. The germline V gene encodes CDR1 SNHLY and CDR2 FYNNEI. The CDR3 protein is CASSDLDRGVYNEQFF. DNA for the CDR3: TGTGCCAGCAGTGACCTTGACAGGGGTGTCTACAATGAGCAGTTCTTC.

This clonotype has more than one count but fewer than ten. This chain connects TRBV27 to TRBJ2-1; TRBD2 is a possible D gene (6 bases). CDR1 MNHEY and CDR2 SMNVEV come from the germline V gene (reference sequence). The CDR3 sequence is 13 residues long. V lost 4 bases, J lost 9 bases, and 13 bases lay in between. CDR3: CASSSGVGTEQFF. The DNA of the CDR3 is TGTGCCAGCAGTTCGGGGGTTGGGACTGAGCAGTTCTTC.

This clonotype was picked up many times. Here the CDR3 DNA reads TGTGCCAGCAGGCAACAGAACACTGAAGCTTTCTTT. Amino acid sequence: CASRQQNTEAFF. The chain has TRBV12-3 or TRBV12-4 and TRBJ1-1; D is unclear. The CDR3 consists of 12 residues. Trimming shortened V by 6 bases and J by 1 base, and 6 bases separated the two germline ends.

DNA for the CDR3: TGTGCCAGCAGCTTAGAATTCGGACAGGGGTTCTACGAGCAGTACTTC. It encodes CASSLEFGQGFYEQYF. The chain uses TRBV7-2 and TRBJ2-7; 9 bases fit TRBD1. The CDR3 sequence is 16 residues long. V was pared by 1 base and J by 3 bases, with 7 bases of the junction left unmatched. From germline, CDR1 is SGHTA and CDR2 FQGNSA.

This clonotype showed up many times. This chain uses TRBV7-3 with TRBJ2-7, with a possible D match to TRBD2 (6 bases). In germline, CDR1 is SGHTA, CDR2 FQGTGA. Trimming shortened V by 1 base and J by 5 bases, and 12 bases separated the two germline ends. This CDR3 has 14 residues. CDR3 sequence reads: CASSLSVSGHEQYF. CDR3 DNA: TGTGCCAGCAGCTTAAGTGTCAGCGGGCACGAGCAGTACTTC.

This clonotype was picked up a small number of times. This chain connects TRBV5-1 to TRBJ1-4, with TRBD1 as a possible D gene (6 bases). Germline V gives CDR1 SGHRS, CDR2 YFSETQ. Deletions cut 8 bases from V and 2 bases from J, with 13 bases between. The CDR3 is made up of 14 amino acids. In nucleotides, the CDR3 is TGCGCCAGTACCACAGGGTCCACTAATGAAAAACTGTTTTTT. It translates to CASTTGSTNEKLFF.

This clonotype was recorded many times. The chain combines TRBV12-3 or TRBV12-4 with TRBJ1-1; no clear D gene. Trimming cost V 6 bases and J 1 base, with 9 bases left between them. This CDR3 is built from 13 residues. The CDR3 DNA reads TGTGCCAGCAGCTTCGAAGGGAACACTGAAGCTTTCTTT. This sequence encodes CASSFEGNTEAFF.

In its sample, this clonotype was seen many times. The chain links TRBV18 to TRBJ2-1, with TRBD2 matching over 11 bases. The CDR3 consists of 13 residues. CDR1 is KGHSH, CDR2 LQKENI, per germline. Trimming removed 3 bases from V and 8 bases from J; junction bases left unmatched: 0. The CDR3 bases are TGTGCCAGCTCACCGGGACTAGCGGATGAGCAGTTCTTC. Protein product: CASSPGLADEQFF.

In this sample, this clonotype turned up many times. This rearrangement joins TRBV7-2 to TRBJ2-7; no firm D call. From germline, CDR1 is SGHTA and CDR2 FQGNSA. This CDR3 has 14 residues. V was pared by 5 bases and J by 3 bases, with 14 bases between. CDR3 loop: CASSPRVVFYEQYF. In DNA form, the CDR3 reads TGTGCCAGCAGCCCCCGGGTCGTCTTCTACGAGCAGTACTTC.

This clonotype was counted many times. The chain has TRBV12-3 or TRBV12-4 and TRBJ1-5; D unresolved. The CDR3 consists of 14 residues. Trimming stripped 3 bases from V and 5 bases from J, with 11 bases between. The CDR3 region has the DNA TGTGCCAGCAGTTTCGCAGAGCCCCATCAGCCCCAGCATTTT. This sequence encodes CASSFAEPHQPQHF.

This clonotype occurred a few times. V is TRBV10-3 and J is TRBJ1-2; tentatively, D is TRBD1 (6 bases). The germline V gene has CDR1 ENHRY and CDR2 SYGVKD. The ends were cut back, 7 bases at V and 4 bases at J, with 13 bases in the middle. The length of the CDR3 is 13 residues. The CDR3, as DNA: TGTGCCATCAACCCAGGGGAGAGCTATGGCTACACCTTC. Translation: CAINPGESYGYTF.